The rows below give T cell receptor beta chains drawn from one sample of a study of T cells in Graves' hyperthyroidism and ophthalmopathy. Each CDR3 protein is one row after TCRdb ran MiXCR on the multiplex PCR reads. The sample records just over 550,000 distinct CDR3 sequences, about 43% being singletons. The sequenced sample consisted of peripheral blood or thyroid tissue (not recorded which). These receptors came from a woman aged 18-30 years with Graves' hyperthyroidism. CDR3s include the opening cysteine and the closing phenylalanine or tryptophan. The order of the fields is clone size, J gene, V gene, D gene, CDR3 protein, CDR3 DNA. The D gene is left open where the match is weak. Some rows mark clone size as missing; the rest say once, few, many or name a class of expanded clone.

clone size: few; J gene: TRBJ1-5; V gene: TRBV2; D gene: .; CDR3 protein: CASSESGLRRQPQHF; CDR3 DNA: TGTGCCAGCAGTGAATCGGGTTTAAGAAGGCAGCCCCAGCATTTT
clone size: .; J gene: TRBJ2-5; V gene: TRBV20-1; D gene: .; CDR3 protein: CSVEGSGGDETQYF; CDR3 DNA: TGCAGCGTTGAAGGTTCCGGGGGCGATGAGACCCAGTACTTC
clone size: many; J gene: TRBJ2-5; V gene: TRBV10-1; D gene: .; CDR3 protein: CASSDPGEETQYF; CDR3 DNA: TGCGCCAGCAGCGATCCGGGAGAAGAGACCCAGTACTTC
clone size: .; J gene: TRBJ2-7; V gene: TRBV19; D gene: TRBD2; CDR3 protein: CASSIGLEPTYEQYF; CDR3 DNA: TGTGCCAGTAGTATCGGACTAGAACCCACCTACGAGCAGTACTTC
clone size: .; J gene: TRBJ1-2; V gene: TRBV11-2; D gene: TRBD1; CDR3 protein: CASSVPDRADYGYTF; CDR3 DNA: TGTGCCAGCAGCGTTCCGGACAGGGCGGACTATGGCTACACCTTC
clone size: .; J gene: TRBJ1-4; V gene: TRBV20-1; D gene: .; CDR3 protein: CSARERRDARGRFF; CDR3 DNA: TGCAGTGCTAGAGAGCGCCGGGACGCTCGAGGGAGATTTTTT
clone size: .; J gene: TRBJ2-5; V gene: TRBV5-1; D gene: TRBD1; CDR3 protein: CASSVGTGAWETQYF; CDR3 DNA: TGCGCCAGCAGCGTAGGGACAGGGGCATGGGAGACCCAGTACTTC
clone size: once; J gene: TRBJ1-2; V gene: TRBV29-1; D gene: TRBD1; CDR3 protein: CSATGRDYGYTF; CDR3 DNA: TGCAGCGCGACAGGGAGGGACTATGGCTACACCTTC
clone size: .; J gene: TRBJ2-7; V gene: TRBV12-3/TRBV12-4; D gene: TRBD2; CDR3 protein: CASSHRDYPSREQYF; CDR3 DNA: TGTGCCAGCAGTCACCGGGACTATCCGTCGAGGGAGCAGTACTTC
clone size: many; J gene: TRBJ1-3; V gene: TRBV7-8; D gene: TRBD1; CDR3 protein: CASSRGTGGDTIYF; CDR3 DNA: TGTGCCAGCAGCCGAGGGACAGGCGGGGACACCATATATTTT
clone size: .; J gene: TRBJ2-1; V gene: TRBV19; D gene: TRBD2; CDR3 protein: CASASGSYNEQFF; CDR3 DNA: TGTGCCAGCGCTAGCGGATCCTACAATGAGCAGTTCTTC
clone size: many; J gene: TRBJ1-1; V gene: TRBV25-1; D gene: .; CDR3 protein: CASSESGSRTEAFF; CDR3 DNA: TGTGCCAGCAGTGAATCTGGGAGTCGGACTGAAGCTTTCTTT
clone size: .; J gene: TRBJ2-5; V gene: TRBV7-2; D gene: TRBD1; CDR3 protein: CASSYWTGETQYF; CDR3 DNA: TGTGCCAGCAGCTACTGGACAGGGGAGACCCAGTACTTC
clone size: .; J gene: TRBJ2-6; V gene: TRBV19; D gene: .; CDR3 protein: CASSILDSGANVLTF; CDR3 DNA: TGTGCCAGTAGTATTTTGGACTCTGGGGCCAACGTCCTGACTTTC
clone size: .; J gene: TRBJ1-5; V gene: TRBV19; D gene: .; CDR3 protein: CASSRGVRGSNQPQHF; CDR3 DNA: TGTGCCAGTAGCCGTGGTGTCAGGGGTAGCAATCAGCCCCAGCATTTT
clone size: few; J gene: TRBJ1-2; V gene: TRBV7-9; D gene: .; CDR3 protein: CASSLGGHSYGYTF; CDR3 DNA: TGTGCCAGCAGCTTAGGGGGACACAGCTATGGCTACACCTTC
clone size: .; J gene: TRBJ1-4; V gene: TRBV7-9; D gene: .; CDR3 protein: CASSLEEPEEKLFF; CDR3 DNA: TGTGCCAGCAGCTTGGAGGAGCCGGAGGAAAAACTGTTTTTT
clone size: .; J gene: TRBJ2-5; V gene: TRBV2; D gene: TRBD1; CDR3 protein: CASSPPGQEETQYF; CDR3 DNA: TGTGCCAGCAGTCCCCCGGGACAGGAAGAGACCCAGTACTTC
clone size: .; J gene: TRBJ2-7; V gene: TRBV20-1; D gene: TRBD2; CDR3 protein: CSAIKREGPYEQYF; CDR3 DNA: TGCAGTGCTATTAAGCGGGAGGGCCCCTACGAGCAGTACTTC
clone size: .; J gene: TRBJ2-7; V gene: TRBV29-1; D gene: .; CDR3 protein: CSVGLLTYEQYF; CDR3 DNA: TGCAGCGTTGGACTCCTAACCTACGAGCAGTACTTC
clone size: .; J gene: TRBJ2-7; V gene: TRBV7-3; D gene: TRBD1; CDR3 protein: CASSLYDRGVYEQCF; CDR3 DNA: TGTGCCAGCAGCTTATACGACAGGGGTGTGTACGAGCAGTGCTTC
clone size: .; J gene: TRBJ1-1; V gene: TRBV7-3; D gene: TRBD1; CDR3 protein: CASSQQDRAAEAFF; CDR3 DNA: TGTGCCAGCAGCCAACAAGACAGGGCGGCTGAAGCTTTCTTT
clone size: once; J gene: TRBJ1-2; V gene: TRBV7-9; D gene: .; CDR3 protein: CASSLSPGPYGYTF; CDR3 DNA: TGTGCCAGCAGTTTAAGTCCAGGACCCTATGGCTACACCTTC
clone size: .; J gene: TRBJ2-7; V gene: TRBV4-3; D gene: TRBD2; CDR3 protein: CASSLGASGRYEQYF; CDR3 DNA: TGCGCCAGCAGCTTGGGCGCTAGCGGGAGATACGAGCAGTACTTC
clone size: once; J gene: TRBJ2-7; V gene: TRBV20-1; D gene: TRBD1; CDR3 protein: CSAYPPGQGKEEQYF; CDR3 DNA: TGCAGTGCTTACCCCCCGGGACAGGGGAAGGAAGAGCAGTACTTC
clone size: many; J gene: TRBJ1-5; V gene: TRBV24-1; D gene: .; CDR3 protein: CATRDSDYQPQHF; CDR3 DNA: TGTGCCACCAGGGACAGCGACTATCAGCCCCAGCATTTT
clone size: .; J gene: TRBJ1-4; V gene: TRBV10-3; D gene: .; CDR3 protein: CAISASRGFSLNGKLFF; CDR3 DNA: TGTGCCATCAGTGCTAGTAGAGGCTTTTCCCTCAATGGAAAACTGTTTTTT
clone size: .; J gene: TRBJ1-2; V gene: TRBV24-1; D gene: .; CDR3 protein: CATSDHRDYGYTF; CDR3 DNA: TGTGCCACCAGTGATCATCGGGACTATGGCTACACCTTC
clone size: .; J gene: TRBJ1-6; V gene: TRBV19; D gene: .; CDR3 protein: CASSVLRSSYNSPLHF; CDR3 DNA: TGTGCCAGTAGTGTCCTCAGGAGCTCCTATAATTCACCCCTCCACTTT
clone size: few; J gene: TRBJ1-6; V gene: TRBV5-4; D gene: .; CDR3 protein: CASSYLAANSPLHF; CDR3 DNA: TGTGCCAGCAGCTATTTGGCAGCCAATTCACCCCTCCACTTT
clone size: .; J gene: TRBJ1-1; V gene: TRBV25-1; D gene: .; CDR3 protein: CAWSPGVTEAFF; CDR3 DNA: TGTGCCTGGAGTCCGGGGGTGACTGAAGCTTTCTTT
clone size: .; J gene: TRBJ2-5; V gene: TRBV6-1; D gene: .; CDR3 protein: CASRPYQGLTQETQYF; CDR3 DNA: TGTGCCAGCAGACCTTACCAGGGGCTTACACAAGAGACCCAGTACTTC
clone size: .; J gene: TRBJ2-1; V gene: TRBV14; D gene: TRBD1; CDR3 protein: CASSHRETGPRNEQFF; CDR3 DNA: TGTGCCAGCAGCCATCGTGAGACAGGGCCCCGCAATGAGCAGTTCTTC
clone size: many; J gene: TRBJ1-1; V gene: TRBV7-9; D gene: .; CDR3 protein: CASSSNLEAFF; CDR3 DNA: TGTGCCAGCAGCTCTAATCTTGAAGCTTTCTTT
clone size: many; J gene: TRBJ1-6; V gene: TRBV5-1; D gene: .; CDR3 protein: CASSFGTADASPLHF; CDR3 DNA: TGCGCCAGCAGCTTCGGGACGGCCGACGCTTCACCCCTCCACTTT
clone size: many; J gene: TRBJ2-7; V gene: TRBV20-1; D gene: .; CDR3 protein: CSARFYEQYF; CDR3 DNA: TGCAGTGCTAGGTTCTACGAGCAGTACTTC
clone size: few; J gene: TRBJ2-5; V gene: TRBV4-2; D gene: .; CDR3 protein: CASSQAAGTQYF; CDR3 DNA: TGTGCCAGCAGCCAGGCCGCCGGGACCCAGTACTTC
clone size: few; J gene: TRBJ2-5; V gene: TRBV19; D gene: .; CDR3 protein: CASSVQGFQETQYF; CDR3 DNA: TGTGCCAGTAGTGTACAGGGCTTCCAAGAGACCCAGTACTTC
clone size: many; J gene: TRBJ2-7; V gene: TRBV29-1; D gene: TRBD2; CDR3 protein: CSVDLAGAYEQYF; CDR3 DNA: TGCAGCGTTGACCTAGCGGGAGCCTACGAGCAGTACTTC
clone size: few; J gene: TRBJ1-1; V gene: TRBV12-3/TRBV12-4; D gene: .; CDR3 protein: CASSSKWNTEAFF; CDR3 DNA: TGTGCCAGCAGTTCAAAGTGGAACACTGAAGCTTTCTTT
clone size: .; J gene: TRBJ1-2; V gene: TRBV25-1; D gene: .; CDR3 protein: CASSAPRTENYGYTF; CDR3 DNA: TGTGCCAGCAGTGCCCCCCGGACAGAGAACTATGGCTACACCTTC
clone size: .; J gene: TRBJ1-1; V gene: TRBV19; D gene: .; CDR3 protein: CASQSLGARTEAFF; CDR3 DNA: TGTGCCTCCCAATCTTTGGGGGCGCGAACTGAAGCTTTCTTT
clone size: few; J gene: TRBJ1-5; V gene: TRBV12-3/TRBV12-4; D gene: .; CDR3 protein: CASSRNREQPQHF; CDR3 DNA: TGTGCCAGCAGTCGCAATAGGGAGCAGCCCCAGCATTTT
clone size: few; J gene: TRBJ1-5; V gene: TRBV2; D gene: .; CDR3 protein: CASSEGTPNQPQHF; CDR3 DNA: TGTGCCAGCAGTGAGGGGACACCAAATCAGCCCCAGCATTTT
clone size: few; J gene: TRBJ2-6; V gene: TRBV2; D gene: .; CDR3 protein: CASSPPGAPGANVLTF; CDR3 DNA: TGTGCCAGCAGTCCACCCGGGGCGCCTGGGGCCAACGTCCTGACTTTC
clone size: .; J gene: TRBJ1-2; V gene: TRBV6-6; D gene: .; CDR3 protein: CASSYYRAVESGYTF; CDR3 DNA: TGTGCCAGCAGTTACTACCGGGCCGTGGAGTCCGGCTACACCTTC
clone size: many; J gene: TRBJ2-5; V gene: TRBV14; D gene: TRBD2; CDR3 protein: CASSQGLAGVETQYF; CDR3 DNA: TGTGCCAGCAGCCAGGGACTAGCGGGAGTGGAGACCCAGTACTTC
clone size: many; J gene: TRBJ2-7; V gene: TRBV7-9; D gene: .; CDR3 protein: CASSLGMTAYEQYF; CDR3 DNA: TGTGCCAGCAGCTTAGGAATGACAGCCTACGAGCAGTACTTC
clone size: .; J gene: TRBJ2-7; V gene: TRBV7-3; D gene: TRBD1; CDR3 protein: CASSHATGTDYEQYF; CDR3 DNA: TGTGCCAGCAGTCACGCTACCGGGACAGACTACGAGCAGTACTTC
clone size: .; J gene: TRBJ1-4; V gene: TRBV20-1; D gene: .; CDR3 protein: CSARPGPANEKLFF; CDR3 DNA: TGCAGTGCTAGACCGGGACCGGCTAATGAAAAACTGTTTTTT
clone size: .; J gene: TRBJ1-2; V gene: TRBV20-1; D gene: .; CDR3 protein: CSASLVGYGYTF; CDR3 DNA: TGCAGTGCTTCCTTGGTGGGTTATGGCTACACCTTC
clone size: many; J gene: TRBJ2-7; V gene: TRBV12-3/TRBV12-4; D gene: .; CDR3 protein: CASSLRSYEQYF; CDR3 DNA: TGTGCCAGCAGTCTGCGATCCTACGAGCAGTACTTC
clone size: .; J gene: TRBJ2-5; V gene: TRBV6-6; D gene: .; CDR3 protein: CASSYSSADKETQYF; CDR3 DNA: TGTGCCAGCAGTTACTCGTCGGCGGATAAAGAGACCCAGTACTTC
clone size: once; J gene: TRBJ1-1; V gene: TRBV9; D gene: .; CDR3 protein: CASSAGGVRREAFF; CDR3 DNA: TGTGCCAGCAGCGCCGGCGGGGTGAGGCGTGAAGCTTTCTTT